This T cell receptor (beta chain) was captured by sequencing in a study of blood T cell repertoires in COVID-19 (TCRdb year 2020). Broadly, across the study: The collaborator samples originated in the United States, Italy and Spain and spanned the acute and convalescent phases of COVID-19. Nearly every sample came with metadata listing a de-identified subject ID, COVID-19 status, age in years and sex. The samples were drawn from the first 160 participants of the ongoing ImmuneRACE study and from more than 1,000 subjects provided by 6 global collaborators. Where available, HLA class I and class II types were obtained from metadata supplied by the sample provider rather than from assay-based typing. The material from the prospective study consisted of cDNA or gDNA derived from T cells, B-cell-depleted T cells, or PBMCs. The dataset comprised deeply sampled blood TCRbeta repertoires from subjects exposed to, actively infected with, or recovered from COVID-19. The repertoires were made available in a free public database intended to serve as a resource for research on the immune response to SARS-CoV-2.

The full study reports these points: The amount of clinical and demographic metadata varied by source and participant and was provided uncurated.

TCRbeta CDR3 regions were amplified from genomic DNA using the immunoSEQ Assay, a bias-controlled multiplex PCR. On the study's bioinformatics: The number of nucleated cells in each sample was estimated from the amplification of reference gene primers within the assay. To quantify the absolute abundance of each unique TCRbeta CDR3 rearrangement, sequence reads were collapsed and filtered. For each sample, productive Simpson clonality was calculated as the square root of Simpson's diversity index over productive rearrangements. In its TCRdb copy, this immuneACCESS table keeps in-frame sequences only and misses some clones. Where compared with another copy, unresolved V genes explain less than half of these, and the others have no known cause. V and J calls and clone size are given by that table; D and trimming were obtained from the DNA. This sample is represented by approximately 160,000 clones; roughly 80% of them were singletons. The ten largest make up around 2.7% of the sample.

The collaborating institutions used their own protocols to collect whole blood in K2EDTA tubes. For TCRbeta analysis, collaborators shipped samples in one of three forms: frozen whole blood, isolated PBMCs, or DNA extracted from either of those sample types. In the germline V gene, CDR1 corresponds to SGHDT and CDR2 to YYEEEE. The germline V end is reduced by 0 bases and the J end by 1 base; junction bases left unmatched: 6. The CDR3 runs 17 amino acids, cysteine and phenylalanine included. Here the CDR3 DNA is all that survives: 51 bases in frame from base 1. In this sample, this clone turned up many times. Its specific antigen is unknown. The input lacks base qualities; no much larger clone sits a single base away.

The sequence came from a man between 65 and 80 years old with acute or convalescent COVID-19. The specimen sequenced was peripheral blood. The chain employs TRBV5-6 and TRBJ2-2, and 7 junction bases match TRBD1. In nucleotide form, the sequence is TGTGCCAGCAGCTTGGTAAAACAGGGGAGGAACACCGGGGAGCTGTTTTTT. Its amino acids are CASSLVKQGRNTGELFF.